This passage covers 11 T cell receptor beta chains from one sample sequenced in a study of regulatory T cells in long-lasting Graves disease. Time point defined: persistent/refractory GD, antithyroid drugs over 5 years with positive TRAb. Extracted PBMC RNA gave rise to the TCR library. CDR3 regions were amplified by Arm-PCR using iRepertoire HTBI primers to build TCR beta libraries. TCRdb re-called the multiplex PCR reads with MiXCR, one entry per CDR3 protein. Of 350,000 to 500,000 distinct CDR3 sequences in the sample, about 21% were seen once. Sequencing was performed on peripheral blood mononuclear cells (PBMCs), taken when the disease was refractory, from a patient treated with antithyroid drugs. The source of these receptors is a female donor with Graves disease.

This clonotype was counted at least ten times. The rearrangement joins TRBV28 to TRBJ2-5, with 12 bases matching TRBD1. The CDR3 loop spans 15 amino acids. Unmatched junction bases numbered 9, after V lost 5 bases and J lost 8 bases. Per the germline V gene, CDR1 is MDHEN and CDR2 is SYDVKM. CDR3 amino acids: CASSNPGQGARTQYF. Written as DNA, the CDR3 is TGTGCCAGCAGTAACCCGGGACAGGGGGCCCGTACCCAGTACTTC. The full variable domain, its missing parts supplied by reference TRBV28 and TRBJ2-5, is DVKVTQSSRYLVKRTGEKVFLECVQDMDHENMFWYRQDPGLGLRLIYFSYDVKMKEKGDIPEGYSVSREKKERFSLILESASTNQTSMYLCASSNPGQGARTQYFGPGTRLLVL.

This clonotype was counted between two and nine times. The chain uses TRBV20-1 and TRBJ2-6, with a possible D match to TRBD2 (5 bases). The V and J ends lost 3 bases and 1 base respectively, with 19 bases between them. Germline V gene lookup returns CDR1 DFQATT and CDR2 SNEGSKA (reference sequence). This CDR3 comprises 18 residues. DNA of the CDR3: TGCAGTGCTAGTCGGCTGGGAGAAAAAGGATCTGGGGCCAACGTCCTGACTTTC. The encoded protein is CSASRLGEKGSGANVLTF.

The chain has TRBV7-9 and TRBJ1-1; 9 nucleotides agree with TRBD1. The V and J ends lost 5 bases and 6 bases, in that order; junction bases with no gene match: 7. The CDR3 length is 14 residues. Germline V lookup: CDR1 SEHNR, CDR2 FQNEAQ (reference sequence). CDR3 nucleotides: TGTGCCAGCAGCCCAACAGGGGGCAGGTCTGAAGCTTTCTTT. Its translation: CASSPTGGRSEAFF. The variable domain in full, with the rest retrieved from reference TRBV7-9 and TRBJ1-1, is DTGVSQNPRHKITKRGQNVTFRCDPISEHNRLYWYRQTLGQGPEFLTYFQNEAQLEKSRLLSDRFSAERPKGSFSTLEIQRTEQGDSAMYLCASSPTGGRSEAFFGQGTRLTVV.

This clonotype was counted many times. This chain uses TRBV6-1 with TRBJ1-2; TRBD1 aligns across 11 bases. The CDR3 length is 15 residues. Germline CDR1 MNHNS, CDR2 SASEGT. V shed 6 bases and J 5 bases; nucleotides not matched to a gene: 8. The CDR3 sequence: CASRTPGQGAYGYTF. Written as DNA, the CDR3 is TGTGCCAGCAGAACCCCTGGACAGGGGGCATATGGCTACACCTTC.

This clonotype was detected only a few times. The rearrangement links TRBV5-1 to TRBJ2-7; 12 bases line up with TRBD2. Germline V lookup: CDR1 SGHRS, CDR2 YFSETQ. This CDR3 has 16 amino acids. The ends lost 5 bases at V and 6 bases at J; junction bases unmatched: 12. In DNA, the CDR3 is TGCGCCAGCAGACCGGGACTAGCGGGTCTCCGGGGCGAGCAGTACTTC. This encodes CASRPGLAGLRGEQYF.

V gene TRBV14 combines with J gene TRBJ2-7; D not resolved. V gave up 2 bases and J gave up 4 bases, with 12 bases separating them. Germline V gene lookup returns CDR1 SGHDN and CDR2 FVKESK. This CDR3 is built from 14 residues. The DNA of the CDR3 is TGTGCCAGCAGCCAATGGGGTGCCGAATACGAGCAGTACTTC. Translating gives CASSQWGAEYEQYF.

V usage is TRBV19 and J usage is TRBJ2-6; D gene unclear. The CDR3 totals 15 residues. CDR1 is LNHDA and CDR2 is SQIVND in the germline V gene (reference sequence). Deletions cut 7 bases from V and 0 bases from J, with 10 bases between. The CDR3 sequence is CASKSGGSGANVLTF. In nucleotides, the CDR3 is TGTGCCAGTAAGTCCGGCGGCTCTGGGGCCAACGTCCTGACTTTC.

V gene TRBV28 combines with J gene TRBJ1-5; 10 nucleotides align to TRBD1. The CDR3 extends over 17 amino acids. In germline, CDR1 is MDHEN, CDR2 SYDVKM. The trim removed 7 bases at V and 3 bases at J, leaving 12 bases unmatched. CDR3 protein: CASMTGGILGNNQPQHF. The DNA for the CDR3 is TGTGCCAGCATGACAGGGGGCATTTTAGGAAACAATCAGCCCCAGCATTTT.

To note about this clonotype: With a far larger clone one base away, a read error is the likely cause. The chain joins TRBV28 to TRBJ2-6, with D perhaps matching TRBD1 (6 bases). CDR3 length equals 17 residues. CDR1 and CDR2 (germline): MDHEN, SYDVKM. V lost 7 bases and J 0 bases, leaving 16 bases between the germline ends. As DNA, the CDR3 is TGTGCCAGCAACCAACAGGGAACCGTCTCTGGGGCCAACGTCCTGACTTTC. It is translated as CASNQQGTVSGANVLTF.

This clonotype came up a few times. J is TRBJ1-5 and V is TRBV30, with D perhaps matching TRBD1 (5 bases). Germline V gives CDR1 GTSNPN, CDR2 SVGIG (reference sequence). The CDR3 covers 14 residues. V lost 6 bases and J 2 bases, leaving 14 bases between the germline ends. This CDR3 is CACGAQVGNQPQHF. As DNA, the CDR3 is TGTGCCTGCGGGGCCCAGGTTGGCAATCAGCCCCAGCATTTT.

V and J are TRBV13 and TRBJ2-5; TRBD1 is a possible D gene (6 bases). Germline CDR1 reads PRHDT; CDR2 reads FYEKMQ (reference sequence). V shed 2 bases and J shed 7 bases, with 14 bases lying between them. This CDR3 comprises 14 residues. The CDR3 sequence: CASSLWGRGGTQYF. Written as DNA, the CDR3 is TGTGCCAGCAGCTTATGGGGTAGAGGGGGGACCCAGTACTTC.